This entry lists 29 T cell receptor beta chains sequenced from one sample in a study of blood T cells in healthy people across ages. The authors ran a second PCR of about 7 to 12 cycles using a sample-barcoded 5' primer and a J-beta primer mix. From the 5' RACE reads, TCRdb called clonotypes with MiXCR, one entry per CDR3 protein. Here the sample spans around 1,000,000 distinct CDR3 sequences, under 30% being singletons. This same sample was also part of a study on T cells of mothers and their children.

Sequenced: blood. These receptors originate from a girl aged 2 to 10 in good health.

Notes on this clonotype: The germline gene is not matched at one end of the junction; a read error may be the cause. The genes are TRBV19 and TRBJ1-5, with D possibly TRBD1 on 6 matching bases. This CDR3 has 14 residues. Germline V gives CDR1 LNHDA, CDR2 SQIVND (reference sequence). The CDR3 nucleotides are TGTGCCAGTAGAAGGGGGTTCGAGGGTCAGCCCCGGCATTTT. Its translation is CASRRGFEGQPRHF.

There are a few counts of this clonotype. The CDR3, as DNA: TGTGCCAGCAGTGGGGTGAGGGAGGAGGGGTTTAAGGTTGGAACGCAGTATTTT. Its protein is CASSGVREEGFKVGTQYF. This chain links TRBV28 with TRBJ2-3, with D possibly being TRBD2 (6 bases). The CDR3 totals 18 residues. Germline-derived CDR1 and CDR2 are MDHEN and SYDVKM. Trimming pared 5 bases from V and 9 bases from J, leaving 30 bases between.

This clonotype was found a few times. The chain uses TRBV2 and TRBJ2-5, with TRBD1 identical over 7 bases. J gave up 2 bases and V 7 bases, and 4 bases lay outside the gene matches. CDR1 is SNHLY, CDR2 FYNNEI, per germline. The CDR3 runs to 13 residues. The CDR3 sequence: CASIGQVQETQYF. For the CDR3, the DNA is TGTGCCAGCATTGGACAGGTACAAGAGACCCAGTACTTC.

This clonotype was counted a few times. The rearrangement links TRBV4-3 to TRBJ1-2; 9 bases align to TRBD1. The CDR3 length is 16 residues. V lost 1 base, J lost 6 bases, and 9 bases stayed unmatched. Germline lookup yields CDR1 LGHNA and CDR2 YSLEER. CDR3: CASSQVLLDRGNGYTF. The CDR3 DNA reads as TGCGCCAGCAGCCAAGTTTTATTGGACAGGGGAAATGGCTACACCTTC.

The rearrangement joins TRBV7-2 to TRBJ2-4; possible D gene TRBD1, 6 bases. V was shortened by 1 base and J by 7 bases, with 17 bases between the two germline ends. Germline V gives CDR1 SGHTA, CDR2 FQGNSA. CDR3 length: 16 amino acids. CDR3 in DNA: TGTGCCAGCAGCTTAGGCGCAGGGGTTGGCGAGAACATTCAGTACTTC. Translation: CASSLGAGVGENIQYF.

The chain is built from TRBV20-1 and TRBJ2-7; 7 bases map to TRBD1. Germline assignment: CDR1 DFQATT and CDR2 SNEGSKA (reference sequence). Unmatched junction bases numbered 12, after V lost 5 bases and J lost 2 bases. The length of the CDR3 is 15 residues. CDR3 bases: TGCAGTGCTGGATTCTCGACAGGGCAGGCCTACGAGCAGTACTTC. As protein: CSAGFSTGQAYEQYF.

The chain carries TRBV7-2 and TRBJ1-2; the match to TRBD1 covers 10 bases. V lost 0 bases and J lost 5; bases outside the gene matches: 12. Germline V gene data show CDR1 as SGHTA and CDR2 as FQGNSA. This CDR3 is 18 amino acids long. CDR3 residues: CASSLASGTGAYSYGYTF. The CDR3 bases are TGTGCCAGCAGCTTAGCCTCCGGGACAGGGGCCTACTCGTATGGCTACACCTTC.

In its sample, this clonotype was seen a few times. The gene calls are TRBV14 and TRBJ2-4; the D is unclear. Per the germline V gene, CDR1 is SGHDN and CDR2 is FVKESK. Trimming took 0 bases from V and 7 from J, leaving 7 bases between them. The CDR3 is made up of 13 amino acids. The CDR3 region has the DNA TGTGCCAGCAGCCAAGATATTGGGAACATTCAGTACTTC. It translates to CASSQDIGNIQYF.

The V gene is TRBV24-1, the J gene TRBJ2-5, with 9 bases lining up with TRBD2. The J call is doubtful: the DNA matches TRBJ2-1 better. This CDR3 spans 16 amino acids. Germline-derived CDR1 and CDR2 are KGHDR and SFDVKD. The CDR3 DNA sequence: TGTGCCACCAGTCGGGGGGCGGGGGGGCTTAGCAATGAGCAGTTCTTC. Encoded protein: CATSRGAGGLSNEQFF.

The chain joins TRBV14 to TRBJ2-3; D unclear. Per the germline V gene, CDR1 is SGHDN and CDR2 is FVKESK. Trimming removed 0 bases at V and 8 bases at J, with 9 bases between. The CDR3 sequence is 13 residues long. CDR3 in amino acids: CASSQESVLTQYF. The CDR3 DNA reads TGTGCCAGCAGCCAAGAATCTGTACTTACGCAGTATTTT.

The rearrangement uses TRBV14 and TRBJ2-4, with 8 bases identical to TRBD2. Germline V gives CDR1 SGHDN, CDR2 FVKESK. The CDR3 covers 17 residues. The V gene end was trimmed by 4 bases and the J gene end by 0 bases; junction bases not matched to a gene: 8. The CDR3 nucleotides read TGTGCCAGCAGCCTCGTCGGACTAGCAATAGCCAAAAACATTCAGTACTTC. Amino acids: CASSLVGLAIAKNIQYF.

This clonotype turned up a few times. This sequence joins TRBV11-3 and TRBJ2-4, with 8 bases that match TRBD2. The CDR3 is 17 residues long. The V segment lost 3 bases and the J segment 5 bases; nucleotides outside the gene matches: 12. The V gene's germline CDR1 is SGHNT and CDR2 YENEEA. The chain's CDR3 is CASSLGLGVGGENIQYF. The CDR3, as DNA: TGTGCCAGCAGCTTGGGTTTAGGGGTCGGGGGGGAAAACATTCAGTACTTC.

The chain uses TRBV7-9 and TRBJ2-7; TRBD1 matches 9 bases. The CDR3 contains 15 residues. J gave up 3 bases and V 5 bases, and 8 bases lay outside the gene matches. The V gene's germline CDR1 is SEHNR and CDR2 FQNEAQ (reference sequence). DNA for the CDR3: TGTGCCAGCAGCCCACCGGGACAGGGTCACTACGAGCAGTACTTC. Residues: CASSPPGQGHYEQYF.

This clonotype showed up just a few times. The chain recombines TRBV7-8 with TRBJ1-5; D not resolved. The CDR3 covers 15 residues. From germline, CDR1 is SGHVS and CDR2 FQNEAQ. V dropped 3 bases and J dropped 4 bases, with 13 bases sitting between them. This CDR3 is CASSFYLEGNQPQHF. The CDR3 DNA reads as TGTGCCAGCAGCTTTTACTTGGAGGGAAATCAGCCCCAGCATTTT.

This clonotype was counted only a few times. The V and J genes are TRBV7-3 and TRBJ2-3, with a tentative D call TRBD1 (6 bases). The CDR3 runs 15 residues. V lost 4 bases, J lost 3 bases, and 14 bases lay in between. Germline CDR1 SGHTA, CDR2 FQGTGA. The CDR3 DNA reads as TGTGCCAGCAGCTCTACAGGGTTCGGTACAGATACGCAGTATTTT. It translates to CASSSTGFGTDTQYF.

This clonotype was detected only a few times. This rearrangement joins TRBV5-6 to TRBJ2-5; TRBD1 matches at 7 bases. J gave up 5 bases and V 4 bases, and 8 bases lay outside the gene matches. There are 14 residues in the CDR3. The germline CDR1 and CDR2 sequences are SGHDT and YYEEEE. CDR3: CASSPPGTVETQYF. The CDR3 DNA follows: TGTGCCAGCAGCCCGCCGGGGACAGTTGAGACCCAGTACTTC.

This clonotype was counted between two and nine times. The V call is TRBV29-1, the J call TRBJ1-5; D is unclear. The CDR3 loop spans 12 amino acids. Germline CDR1 reads SQVTM; CDR2 reads ANQGSEA. The germline V and J ends were trimmed by 4 bases and 1 base, with 5 bases remaining between them. The chain's CDR3 is CSVVESNQPQHF. In DNA, the CDR3 is TGCAGCGTTGTAGAGAGCAATCAGCCCCAGCATTTT.

This clonotype was picked up a small number of times. This chain joins TRBV28 and TRBJ2-7, with 13 bases matching TRBD2. CDR1 and CDR2 from the germline V gene are MDHEN and SYDVKM. J lost 5 bases, V lost 5 bases, and 12 bases had no gene match. This CDR3 has 17 residues. Written as DNA, the CDR3 is TGTGCCAGCAGTCCGACGGGACTAGCGGGATATTCTGACGAGCAGTACTTC. This codes for CASSPTGLAGYSDEQYF. Supplemented by reference TRBV28 and TRBJ2-7, the full variable domain reads DVKVTQSSRYLVKRTGEKVFLECVQDMDHENMFWYRQDPGLGLRLIYFSYDVKMKEKGDIPEGYSVSREKKERFSLILESASTNQTSMYLCASSPTGLAGYSDEQYFGPGTRLTVT.

This clonotype appeared a single time. The V gene is TRBV28, the J gene TRBJ1-1, with unresolved D. Trimming took off 3 bases at V and 1 base at J, with 12 bases between the two ends. Germline assignment: CDR1 MDHEN and CDR2 SYDVKM. CDR3 length: 15 residues. The CDR3 sequence: CASSLGSRTNTEAFF. The CDR3 coding sequence is TGTGCCAGCAGTTTGGGGAGCCGCACGAACACTGAAGCTTTCTTT. Together with reference TRBV28 and TRBJ1-1, the CDR3 gives the full variable domain: DVKVTQSSRYLVKRTGEKVFLECVQDMDHENMFWYRQDPGLGLRLIYFSYDVKMKEKGDIPEGYSVSREKKERFSLILESASTNQTSMYLCASSLGSRTNTEAFFGQGTRLTVV.

As regards this clonotype: One junction end disagrees with the germline gene, perhaps due to a read error. V gene TRBV7-9 combines with J gene TRBJ2-5; 8 bases match TRBD2. CDR1 is SEHNR and CDR2 is FQNEAQ in the germline V gene (reference sequence). The CDR3 is made up of 15 amino acids. The CDR3 DNA reads TGTGCCAGCAGCTTGCTAGCGGGCCCCCAAGAGACCCGGTACTTC. This codes for CASSLLAGPQETRYF.

This clonotype showed up many times. The chain recombines TRBV20-1 with TRBJ2-1; 10 nucleotides agree with TRBD2. The ends lost 4 bases at V and 3 bases at J; junction bases unmatched: 3. Germline V gene sequence: CDR1 DFQATT, CDR2 SNEGSKA (reference sequence). The CDR3 sequence is 14 residues long. The CDR3 reads CSATGLAVYNEQFF. The CDR3 DNA sequence: TGCAGTGCTACCGGACTAGCGGTCTACAATGAGCAGTTCTTC.

The chain couples TRBV7-9 to TRBJ2-5; D unclear. The V end was cut by 5 bases, the J end by 4 bases, with 11 bases between. The CDR3 is 13 amino acids. Germline V gene lookup returns CDR1 SEHNR and CDR2 FQNEAQ (reference sequence). CDR3 DNA sequence: TGTGCCAGCAGCAATCCAGGTCGAGAGACCCAGTACTTC. Protein: CASSNPGRETQYF. Based on the CDR3 plus reference TRBV7-9 and TRBJ2-5, the full variable domain is DTGVSQNPRHKITKRGQNVTFRCDPISEHNRLYWYRQTLGQGPEFLTYFQNEAQLEKSRLLSDRFSAERPKGSFSTLEIQRTEQGDSAMYLCASSNPGRETQYFGPGTRLLVL.

The chain links TRBV7-2 to TRBJ1-1; D call uncertain. The CDR3 extends over 11 amino acids. Germline V CDR1 and CDR2: SGHTA, FQGNSA. V lost 2 bases and J 11 bases, leaving 9 bases between the germline ends. DNA for the CDR3: TGTGCCAGCAGCTTACATGAAGGGGCTTTCTTT. This codes for CASSLHEGAFF. The full variable domain, in which reference TRBV7-2 and TRBJ1-1 provide the parts outside the CDR3, is GAGVSQSPSNKVTEKGKDVELRCDPISGHTALYWYRQSLGQGLEFLIYFQGNSAPDKSGLPSDRFSAERTGGSVSTLTIQRTQQEDSAVYLCASSLHEGAFFGQGTRLTVV.

This clonotype was found a few times. The chain uses TRBV6-1 and TRBJ2-5; D might be TRBD1 (6 bases). Near its end, the DNA agrees better with TRBJ2-7, so the J call may be wrong. This CDR3 spans 15 amino acids. Germline values: CDR1 MNHNS, CDR2 SASEGT. In DNA form, the CDR3 reads TGTGCCAGCAGTGAAATACTAACAGGGTTCCACGAGCAGTACTTC. Translation: CASSEILTGFHEQYF.

The chain uses TRBV10-3 and TRBJ1-5; D remains ambiguous. V gave up 6 bases and J gave up 0 bases, with 6 bases separating them. The length of the CDR3 is 13 residues. CDR1 and CDR2 from the germline V gene are ENHRY and SYGVKD. CDR3 nucleotides: TGTGCCATCAGGAACGATAGCAATCAGCCCCAGCATTTT. Amino acids: CAIRNDSNQPQHF.

This clonotype was observed a handful of times. The chain employs TRBV4-1 and TRBJ1-4; unclear D gene. Trimming removed 0 bases at V and 7 bases at J, with 12 bases between. Germline CDR1 and CDR2: MGHRA and YSYEKL. The CDR3 is 15 residues long. CDR3 loop: CASSQDTWGGEKLFF. The CDR3 DNA is TGCGCCAGCAGCCAAGATACATGGGGTGGTGAAAAACTGTTTTTT.

The chain is built from TRBV5-8 and TRBJ2-3; maybe TRBD2 (6 bases). CDR3 length: 16 amino acids. Germline CDR1 is SGHTS and CDR2 is YDEGEE. With 0 bases removed from V and 1 base from J, the gap between germline ends came to 12 bases. The CDR3 coding sequence is TGTGCCAGCAGCTTGGCCGGGGAGGATGGCACAGATACGCAGTATTTT. Protein: CASSLAGEDGTDTQYF.

The J gene is TRBJ2-5, the V gene TRBV7-6, with TRBD1 matching 7 bases. The ends lost 2 bases at V and 1 base at J; junction bases unmatched: 4. The germline V gene encodes CDR1 SGHVS and CDR2 FNYEAQ. The CDR3 sequence is 15 residues long. The CDR3 spells CASSLHGTAQETQYF. As DNA, the CDR3 is TGTGCCAGCAGCTTACACGGGACAGCCCAAGAGACCCAGTACTTC.

This chain joins TRBV2 and TRBJ2-7; D call uncertain. V was pared by 4 bases and J by 3 bases, with 7 bases between. Germline V gene sequence: CDR1 SNHLY, CDR2 FYNNEI. This CDR3 comprises 12 residues. The CDR3 coding sequence is TGTGCCAGCAGTGGCGACCACTACGAGCAGTACTTC. Encoded protein: CASSGDHYEQYF.